This T cell receptor (beta chain) was sequenced during a study of blood T cell repertoires in COVID-19. Trimming at V came to 4 bases and at J to 7 bases, leaving 8 bases not matched to a gene. The germline gives CDR1 SGHAT, CDR2 FQDESV (reference sequence). The CDR3 loop spans 15 amino acids. This table comes from immunoSEQ multiplex PCR, and its TCRdb copy is limited to in-frame clones, with some not included. The sample holds fewer than 300,000 clones, approximately 91% seen once. Sequenced input: PBMCs or T cells enriched from blood (not recorded which). The chain joins TRBV11-1 to TRBJ2-7; the match to TRBD1 covers 12 bases. The sequence derives from a woman in her thirties or forties with acute COVID-19. The CDR3 here is CASSSWGQGASEQYF. The CDR3 DNA reads TGTGCCAGCAGCTCGTGGGGACAGGGGGCGAGTGAGCAGTACTTC.